This T cell receptor (beta chain) was recorded in a study of shared clonotypes between healthy human individuals (TCRdb year 2020). In terms of the full investigation: A few men and a couple of women, aged 18 to 49 years, made up the cohort. To estimate repertoire size and how much clonotypes are shared between individuals, the study performed deep sequencing of blood TCR repertoires from about 5 healthy adults. To increase sequencing depth and limit assay-specific biases, TCR repertoire library preparation and sequencing were carried out by different laboratories using diverse techniques. Per donor, leukapheresis produced somewhere between about 0.94 and 9 billion PBMCs. Per donor, three plates each were used for CD4 naive and CD4 memory, two for CD8 naive, and one for CD8 memory.

Donors were healthy HIV-negative adults with no recently reported acute infections or vaccinations. All donors were Caucasian adults living in Nashville, Tennessee, USA. CD4+ T cells were enriched through magnetic negative selection, after which naive cells were positively selected on CD45RA and the remaining negative fraction served as the memory subset. After blood collection by leukapheresis, PBMCs were isolated using Ficoll-Histopaque density gradient centrifugation and then cryopreserved in the vapor phase of liquid nitrogen. Purity and quantity of every magnetically sorted T cell population were checked by analytical flow cytometry. Genomic DNA was isolated from every sorted fraction and measured by UV absorbance on a Nanodrop 2000c. Results the study describes overall, beyond this receptor: Naive subsets generally had larger estimated clonotype richness than memory subsets. Clonotypes shared by all four sorted-subset donors showed higher generation probabilities than non-shared clonotypes. Sharing across a few donors was observed for around 5% of naive CD4, over 3% of naive CD8, 2.3% of memory CD4, and around 0.44% of memory CD8 clonotypes. Only blood was sampled, and tissue TCR repertoires likely differ from those in blood. Pairwise subsampling indicated that sequencing depth was expected to affect the degree of clonotype sharing among donors. The small number of donors limited the genetic and exposure-history diversity represented. Rarefaction of sorted-subset datasets indicated incomplete sequencing despite the large sequencing depth.

Using the deep immunoSEQ assay, multiplex PCR amplified TCR CDR3 regions from genomic DNA. For each cell subset, the extracted genomic DNA was distributed evenly across all wells of several immunoSEQ 96-well plates, and each plate served as one replicate. For sorted subsets, approximately 0.2 ug of genomic DNA, equivalent to 25,000 to 30,000 T cell genomes, went into each replicate PCR. Purified libraries were measured with a Qubit 3.0 fluorometer, size-checked on a Bioanalyzer 2100, and measured again with the KAPA Library Quantification kit. A separate single-read 150-cycle Illumina NextSeq 550 flow cell was used to sequence each immunoSEQ 96-well plate. In the authors' own workflow: The immunoSEQ output contained only junctional sequences without quality scores, so filtering could not match that applied to full-length reads. To assign V/J genes and CDR3, sequences were annotated against IMGT germline references using PyIR, a Python wrapper for IgBLAST v1.9. Reads with weak V/J assignments (E-value above 1e-6), missing CDR3, stop codons, out-of-frame junctions, or ambiguous translated residues were removed. A V3J clonotype was defined by an identical inferred V gene, J gene, and CDR3 amino acid sequence. Percentage overlap between repertoires was computed as shared unique clonotypes divided by the size of the smaller repertoire. Three approaches were used to assess repertoire richness: RTK rarefaction, the Chao1 estimator, and Recon v2.1 estimates of unobserved clonotypes. Generation probabilities were computed with OLGA for all TCRbeta clonotypes obtained by the gDNA method from a handful of donors. TCRdb's version of the immuneACCESS table is confined to in-frame rearrangements and falls short of the full clone set. An unresolved V gene accounts for under half of the shortfall where checked; the remainder is of unknown origin. The V and J calls and clone size were taken over from that table, and D and trimming were inferred from the DNA. The sample contains approximately 700,000 clones, less than 80% of them found a single time. Roughly 1.9% of the sample is held by the ten biggest clonotypes.

V ends up 3 bases short and J 10 bases short, with an unmatched junction base count of 10. The germline V gene supplies CDR1 SNHLY and CDR2 FYNNEI. From its cysteine to its phenylalanine, the CDR3 spans 15 amino acids. Only the CDR3 DNA stays, 45 bases, in frame from base 1. A remark on this clone: What antigen it recognizes has not been identified. Base qualities are missing; no much larger clone stands one base away.

The receptor chain draws on TRBV2 and TRBJ2-1; TRBD2 fits 9 bases in the junction. The clonotype was recovered from a woman aged 25 to 39 in good health. Specimen: memory CD4+ T cells sorted from blood. The meaning of the sample's cell subset or site label: CD45RA-negative fraction. DNA sequence: TGTGCCAGCAGTGAGGGGCTAGCGGGATTTAGGGAGCAGTTCTTC. The resulting protein is CASSEGLAGFREQFF. Extended through the reference TRBV2 and TRBJ2-1 proteins, this CDR3 yields the full variable domain: EPEVTQTPSHQVTQMGQEVILRCVPISNHLYFYWYRQILGQKVEFLVSFYNNEISEKSEIFDDQFSVERPDGSNFTLKIRSTKLEDSAMYFCASSEGLAGFREQFFGPGTRLTVL.